This TCR beta chain comes out of a study of blood T cell repertoires in COVID-19. For the study at large: Sites in the United States, Italy and Spain provided acute and convalescent COVID-19 samples. T cells, B-cell-depleted T cells, or PBMCs provided the cDNA or gDNA that served as material.

Authors' data handling: Quantification of nucleated cells was approximated via reference gene primer amplification. Generated by immunoSEQ multiplex PCR, the TCRdb table keeps only in-frame clones and is missing some. The V and J calls and clone size come from that table; D and trimming were worked out from the DNA. This table has 200,000 to 250,000 clones, approximately 90% appearing once. Germline CDR1 MGHRA, CDR2 YSYEKL. Trimming shortened V by 4 bases and J by 4 bases, and 22 bases separated the two germline ends. This CDR3 spans 17 amino acids. This clone occurred a few times. The sequencing input was peripheral blood. The genes are TRBV4-1 and TRBJ1-2, with unresolved D. The receptor comes from a man aged 30-40 years with acute or convalescent COVID-19. In DNA, the CDR3 is TGCGCCAGCAGCCCGCAAATGCACCGAAAGGGAGCCTATGGCTACACCTTC. This codes for CASSPQMHRKGAYGYTF.